This T cell receptor (beta chain) was observed in a study of preoperative IRX-2 immunotherapy in early breast cancer. Indicated treatment: preoperative locoregional IRX-2 cytokine immunotherapy. Samples came from a phase Ib trial of preoperative locoregional IRX-2 cytokine immunotherapy. This CDR3 contains 14 residues. The V gene lost 6 bases and the J gene lost 10 bases, with 16 bases spanning the gap. Germline V gene lookup returns CDR1 SGHVS and CDR2 FQNEAQ. Generated by immunoSEQ multiplex PCR, the TCRdb table keeps only in-frame clones and is missing some. The table lists about 23,000 clones, 80% to 90% of them singletons.

Specimen: tumor tissue, collected after IRX-2 immunotherapy. This TCR derives from a human donor with breast cancer. The gene calls are TRBV7-8 and TRBJ1-6; a possible D gene is TRBD1 (5 bases). The CDR3 DNA follows: TGTGCCAGCAGTAGCCGACAGAACGGATCACCCCTCCACTTT. Protein: CASSSRQNGSPLHF.